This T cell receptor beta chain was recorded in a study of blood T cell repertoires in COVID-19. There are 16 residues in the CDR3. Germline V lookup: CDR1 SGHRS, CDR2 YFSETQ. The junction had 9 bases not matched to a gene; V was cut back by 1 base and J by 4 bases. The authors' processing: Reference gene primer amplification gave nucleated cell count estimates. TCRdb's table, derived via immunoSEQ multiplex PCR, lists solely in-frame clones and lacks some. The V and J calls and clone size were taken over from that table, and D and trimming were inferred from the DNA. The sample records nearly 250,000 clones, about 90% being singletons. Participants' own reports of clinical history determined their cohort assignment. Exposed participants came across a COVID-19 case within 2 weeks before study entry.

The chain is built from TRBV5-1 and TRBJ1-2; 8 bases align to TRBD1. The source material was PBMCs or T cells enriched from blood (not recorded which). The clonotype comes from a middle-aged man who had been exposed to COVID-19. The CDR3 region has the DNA TGCGCCAGCAGCTTGATCAACCAGGGGGCCAGCTATGGCTACACCTTC. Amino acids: CASSLINQGASYGYTF. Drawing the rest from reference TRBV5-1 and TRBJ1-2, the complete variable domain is KAGVTQTPRYLIKTRGQQVTLSCSPISGHRSVSWYQQTPGQGLQFLFEYFSETQRNKGNFPGRFSGRQFSNSRSEMNVSTLELGDSALYLCASSLINQGASYGYTFGSGTRLTVV.